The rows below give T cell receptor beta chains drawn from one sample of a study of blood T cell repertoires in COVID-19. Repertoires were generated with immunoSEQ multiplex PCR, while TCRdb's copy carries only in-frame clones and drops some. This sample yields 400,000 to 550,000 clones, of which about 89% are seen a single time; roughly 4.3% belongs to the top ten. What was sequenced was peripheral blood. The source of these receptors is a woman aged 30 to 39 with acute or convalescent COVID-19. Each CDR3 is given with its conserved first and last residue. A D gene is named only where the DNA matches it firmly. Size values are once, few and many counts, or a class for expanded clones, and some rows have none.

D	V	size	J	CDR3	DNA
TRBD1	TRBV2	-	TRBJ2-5	CASSLTGEAETQYF	TGTGCCAGCAGTCTGACAGGGGAGGCGGAGACCCAGTACTTC
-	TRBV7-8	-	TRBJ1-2	CASSSDSKPYGYTF	TGTGCCAGCAGCTCGGACAGCAAACCGTATGGCTACACCTTC
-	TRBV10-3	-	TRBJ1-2	CAIRKGQGGYTF	TGTGCCATCAGAAAGGGTCAGGGTGGCTACACCTTC
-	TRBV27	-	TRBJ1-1	CASSSTRGVRTEAFF	TGTGCCAGCAGTTCGACCAGGGGAGTAAGGACTGAAGCTTTCTTT
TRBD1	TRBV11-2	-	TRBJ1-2	CASSPAGGVYGYTF	TGTGCCAGCAGCCCCGCAGGGGGAGTCTATGGCTACACCTTC
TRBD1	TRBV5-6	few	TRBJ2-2	CASSLGQGDSELFF	TGTGCCAGCAGCCTTGGACAGGGTGATTCGGAGCTGTTTTTT
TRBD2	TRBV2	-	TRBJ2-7	CASSETSGSYEQYF	TGTGCCAGCAGTGAGACTAGCGGGTCCTACGAGCAGTACTTC
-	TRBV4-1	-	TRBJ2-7	CASSPRETYEQYF	TGCGCCAGCAGCCCCCGGGAAACCTACGAGCAGTACTTC
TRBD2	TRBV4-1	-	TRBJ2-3	CASSQIGLAGREQYF	TGCGCCAGCAGCCAGATTGGACTAGCAGGGAGGGAGCAGTATTTT
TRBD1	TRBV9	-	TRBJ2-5	CASSARGQPRETQYF	TGTGCCAGCAGCGCCAGGGGACAGCCTAGAGAGACCCAGTACTTC
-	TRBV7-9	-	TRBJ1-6	CASSPTSGNSPLHF	TGTGCCAGCAGCCCAACGTCAGGGAATTCACCCCTCCACTTT
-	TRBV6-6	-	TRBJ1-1	CASSLQENTEAFF	TGTGCCAGCAGCCTACAGGAGAACACTGAAGCTTTCTTT
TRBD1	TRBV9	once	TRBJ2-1	CASSVPTGGNEQFF	TGTGCCAGCAGCGTACCGACAGGGGGCAATGAGCAGTTCTTC
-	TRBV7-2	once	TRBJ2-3	CASSLRVRGTDTQYF	TGTGCCAGCAGCTTGAGGGTCCGGGGCACAGATACGCAGTATTTT
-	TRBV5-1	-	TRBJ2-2	CASSLGSSGPTGELFF	TGCGCCAGCAGCTTGGGTTCGAGCGGACCTACCGGGGAGCTGTTTTTT
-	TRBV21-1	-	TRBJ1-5	CASSKKRGGLRGNQPQHF	TGTGCCAGCAGCAAAAAACGTGGGGGCTTAAGGGGCAATCAGCCCCAGCATTTT
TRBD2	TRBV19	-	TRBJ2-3	CASSPLTSGVDTQYF	TGTGCCAGTAGTCCCTTGACTAGCGGCGTAGATACGCAGTATTTT
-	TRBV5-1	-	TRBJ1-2	CASSLNVNYGYTF	TGCGCCAGCAGCCTAAACGTAAACTATGGCTACACCTTC
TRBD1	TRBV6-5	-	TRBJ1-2	CASRRTGEYGYTF	TGTGCCAGCAGAAGGACAGGGGAATATGGCTACACCTTC
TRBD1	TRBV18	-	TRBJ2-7	CASSPPDRGAYEQYF	TGTGCCAGCTCACCACCCGACAGGGGTGCCTACGAGCAGTACTTC
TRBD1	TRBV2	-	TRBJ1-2	CASRNMAGGLSNYGYTF	TGTGCCAGCAGGAATATGGCAGGGGGCTTATCGAACTATGGCTACACCTTC
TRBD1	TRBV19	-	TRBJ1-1	CASLGDSWVAEAFF	TGTGCCAGCCTGGGGGACAGCTGGGTTGCTGAAGCTTTCTTT
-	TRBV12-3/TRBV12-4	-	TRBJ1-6	CASSSDFFSPLHF	TGTGCCAGCAGCTCAGATTTCTTTTCACCCCTCCACTTT
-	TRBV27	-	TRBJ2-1	CASSLSPLQGVLSNEQFF	TGTGCCAGCAGTTTATCACCGCTCCAAGGGGTCCTGAGCAATGAGCAGTTCTTC
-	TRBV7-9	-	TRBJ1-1	CASSLGGHPNTEAFF	TGTGCCAGCAGCTTAGGTGGGCATCCGAACACTGAAGCTTTCTTT
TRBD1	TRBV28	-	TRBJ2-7	CASSFQGASYEQYF	TGTGCCAGCAGTTTCCAGGGGGCTTCCTACGAGCAGTACTTC
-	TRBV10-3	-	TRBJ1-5	CAISESGGNQPQHF	TGTGCCATCAGTGAGAGTGGGGGGAATCAGCCCCAGCATTTT
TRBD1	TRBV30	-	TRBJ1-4	CASARQGEGVTNEKLFF	TGTGCCTCGGCCCGACAGGGGGAAGGAGTAACTAATGAAAAACTGTTTTTT
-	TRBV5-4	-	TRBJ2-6	CASSLESSGANVLTF	TGTGCCAGCAGCTTGGAGAGCTCTGGGGCCAACGTCCTGACTTTC
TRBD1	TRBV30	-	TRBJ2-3	CAWIAPGQGVSTDTQYF	TGTGCCTGGATCGCACCGGGACAGGGGGTGAGCACAGATACGCAGTATTTT
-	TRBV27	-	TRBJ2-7	CASRVGIEQYF	TGTGCCAGCAGGGTCGGTATCGAGCAGTACTTC
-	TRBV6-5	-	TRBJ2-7	CASSPDRLHSYEQYF	TGTGCCAGCAGCCCCGACAGGCTTCACTCCTACGAGCAGTACTTC
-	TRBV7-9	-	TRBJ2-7	CASRGTSYEQYF	TGTGCCAGCAGGGGGACTTCTTACGAGCAGTACTTC
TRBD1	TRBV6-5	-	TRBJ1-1	CASTTGGRETEAFF	TGTGCCAGCACGACAGGGGGCAGAGAGACTGAAGCTTTCTTT
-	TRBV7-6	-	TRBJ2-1	CASSSEGGPLREQFF	TGTGCCAGCAGCTCCGAGGGGGGGCCTCTACGTGAGCAGTTCTTC
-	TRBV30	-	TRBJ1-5	CAWSPGRRQNQPQHF	TGTGCCTGGAGTCCAGGGAGGAGGCAAAATCAGCCCCAGCATTTT
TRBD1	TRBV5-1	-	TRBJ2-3	CASSLVGGQGARVADTQYF	TGCGCCAGCAGCTTGGTGGGGGGACAGGGTGCTAGGGTCGCAGATACGCAGTATTTT
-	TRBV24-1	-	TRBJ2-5	CATSAPRETQYF	TGTGCCACCAGTGCCCCGAGAGAGACCCAGTACTTC
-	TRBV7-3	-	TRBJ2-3	CASSLGQSTDTQYF	TGTGCCAGCAGCTTAGGACAAAGCACAGATACGCAGTATTTT
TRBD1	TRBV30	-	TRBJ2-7	CAWRLQGAYEQYF	TGTGCCTGGAGATTACAGGGGGCTTACGAGCAGTACTTC
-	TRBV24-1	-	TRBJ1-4	CATSDHKLTETTNEKLFF	TGTGCCACCAGTGACCATAAATTGACGGAGACAACTAATGAAAAACTGTTTTTT
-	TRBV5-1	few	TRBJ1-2	CASSLGGGDYGYTF	TGCGCCAGCAGCTTGGGCGGCGGGGATTATGGCTACACCTTC
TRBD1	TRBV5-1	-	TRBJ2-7	CASSFRDRDEQYF	TGCGCCAGCAGTTTCCGGGACAGGGACGAGCAGTACTTC
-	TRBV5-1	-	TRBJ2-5	CASSQQSPGTGETQYF	TGCGCCAGCAGCCAACAAAGCCCCGGGACTGGAGAGACCCAGTACTTC
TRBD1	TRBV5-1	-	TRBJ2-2	CASSSDRGGTGELFF	TGCGCCAGCAGCTCAGACAGGGGTGGAACCGGGGAGCTGTTTTTT
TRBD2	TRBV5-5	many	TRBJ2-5	CASRFSGGAFFQETQYF	TGTGCCAGCAGGTTTAGCGGGGGGGCTTTTTTCCAAGAGACCCAGTACTTC
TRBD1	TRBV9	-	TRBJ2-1	CASSSATGDIDEQFF	TGTGCCAGCAGCTCTGCGACAGGGGATATCGATGAGCAGTTCTTC
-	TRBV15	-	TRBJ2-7	CATSRDSGTAYEQYF	TGTGCCACCAGCAGAGATTCGGGGACTGCCTACGAGCAGTACTTC
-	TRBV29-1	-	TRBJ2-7	CSVTRDRNEQYF	TGCAGCGTGACTCGGGATAGGAACGAGCAGTACTTC
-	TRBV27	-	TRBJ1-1	CASSRTVMNTEAFF	TGTGCCAGCAGCCGGACAGTAATGAACACTGAAGCTTTCTTT
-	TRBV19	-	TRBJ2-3	CAITSSAGYF	TGTGCCATAACTAGCTCGGCGGGGTATTTT
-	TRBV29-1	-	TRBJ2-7	CSVGVLFETGNSYEQYF	TGCAGCGTTGGAGTTTTATTCGAAACGGGGAACTCCTACGAGCAGTACTTC
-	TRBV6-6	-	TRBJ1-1	CASRRDTEAFF	TGTGCCAGCAGACGCGACACTGAAGCTTTCTTT
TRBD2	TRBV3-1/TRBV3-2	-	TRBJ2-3	CASSHGAGGRDTQYF	TGTGCCAGCAGCCATGGGGCGGGGGGCCGAGATACGCAGTATTTT
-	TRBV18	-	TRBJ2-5	CASSPGLPYQETQYF	TGTGCCAGCTCACCGGGACTTCCGTACCAAGAGACCCAGTACTTC
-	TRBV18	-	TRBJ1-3	CASSPIAPPGNTIYF	TGTGCCAGCTCACCCATAGCCCCCCCTGGGAACACCATATATTTT
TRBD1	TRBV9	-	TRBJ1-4	CASSLSGQRNEKLFF	TGTGCCAGCAGCCTATCGGGACAGCGTAATGAAAAACTGTTTTTT
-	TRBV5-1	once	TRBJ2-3	CASSFGARLRTDTQYF	TGCGCCAGCAGCTTTGGGGCCCGTCTCCGCACAGATACGCAGTATTTT
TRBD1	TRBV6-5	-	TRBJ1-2	CASRPGQGFGYGYTF	TGTGCCAGCAGACCCGGACAGGGGTTTGGCTATGGCTACACCTTC
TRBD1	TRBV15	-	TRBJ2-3	CATSSDDRAWTDTQYF	TGTGCCACCAGCAGCGACGACAGGGCTTGGACAGATACGCAGTATTTT